The 31 T cell receptor beta chains presented below share a single source sample, sequenced in a study of T cell changes during pregnancy in multiple sclerosis. The method was immunoSEQ multiplex PCR; TCRdb's version includes in-frame clones alone and lacks a portion of them. The sample carries 29,000 or so clones, about 92% recorded once. The starting material was CD8+ T cells from peripheral blood mononuclear cells, obtained before pregnancy. The receptors come from a female donor with multiple sclerosis, enrolled in a pregnancy study.

This chain joins TRBV19 and TRBJ1-4, with no clear D. V lost 5 bases, J lost 0 bases, and 7 bases lay in between. The CDR3 has 14 residues. Germline V gene data show CDR1 as LNHDA and CDR2 as SQIVND (reference sequence). CDR3 DNA: TGTGCCAGTAGTCCCCAATCAACTAATGAAAAACTGTTTTTT. Amino acid sequence: CASSPQSTNEKLFF.

The chain couples TRBV7-8 to TRBJ1-1, with unresolved D. The CDR3 covers 14 residues. CDR1 and CDR2 from the germline V gene are SGHVS and FQNEAQ. Trimming cost V 4 bases and J 7 bases, with 16 bases left between them. CDR3 amino acids: CASSSEHERLEAFF. The CDR3 region has the DNA TGTGCCAGCAGCTCCGAACACGAGAGACTTGAAGCTTTCTTT.

The chain links TRBV7-2 to TRBJ2-1, with TRBD2 identical over 9 bases. This CDR3 contains 16 residues. In germline, CDR1 is SGHTA, CDR2 FQGNSA. Germline trimming cut 1 base from V and 4 bases from J; bases unmatched to any gene: 5. CDR3 in amino acids: CASSLGPTSGYNEQFF. The DNA for the CDR3 is TGTGCCAGCAGCTTAGGACCGACTAGCGGTTACAATGAGCAGTTCTTC.

V is TRBV29-1 and J is TRBJ2-7; 8 nucleotides line up with TRBD2. The V segment lost 6 bases and the J segment 2 bases; nucleotides outside the gene matches: 6. CDR1 SQVTM and CDR2 ANQGSEA come from the germline V gene. CDR3 size: 13 residues. DNA for the CDR3: TGCAGCGTCTCGACTAGCGTGGCCTACGAGCAGTACTTC. It codes for CSVSTSVAYEQYF.

The V and J genes are TRBV14 and TRBJ2-7; 9 nucleotides line up with TRBD1. Per germline, CDR1 SGHDN and CDR2 FVKESK. The CDR3 covers 14 residues. V was clipped by 4 bases and J by 2 bases; unmatched bases: 3. The CDR3 DNA follows: TGTGCCAGCAGCCTACGACAGGGGGCCTACGAGCAGTACTTC. As protein: CASSLRQGAYEQYF.

The chain uses TRBV9 and TRBJ2-1; 8 nucleotides agree with TRBD2. The CDR3 totals 15 residues. The germline gives CDR1 SGDLS, CDR2 YYNGEE. J gave up 5 bases and V 3 bases, and 7 bases lay outside the gene matches. As DNA, the CDR3 is TGTGCCAGCAGCGCCAGCGGGGGCCGAAACAATGAGCAGTTCTTC. It encodes CASSASGGRNNEQFF.

The chain has TRBV7-9 and TRBJ2-1; 8 bases map to TRBD1. CDR3 length: 16 residues. Germline CDR1 SEHNR, CDR2 FQNEAQ (reference sequence). V trimming: 5 bases; J trimming: 2 bases; junction bases outside the gene matches: 8. The CDR3 protein is CASSPNTGGTYNEQFF. The CDR3 DNA sequence: TGTGCCAGCAGCCCAAATACAGGGGGGACCTACAATGAGCAGTTCTTC.

The chain uses TRBV4-1 and TRBJ2-2, with TRBD1 as a possible D gene (5 bases). The CDR3 runs 16 residues. The V and J ends lost 1 base and 3 bases respectively, with 12 bases between them. Germline CDR1 and CDR2: MGHRA and YSYEKL. Here the CDR3 reads CASSQVFQGDTGELFF. CDR3 sequence (DNA): TGCGCCAGCAGCCAAGTTTTCCAGGGTGACACCGGGGAGCTGTTTTTT.

The chain couples TRBV6-5 to TRBJ1-4; the D is unclear. V lost 5 bases and J lost 4, with 14 bases in between. The CDR3 consists of 15 residues. Per the germline V gene, CDR1 is MNHEY and CDR2 is SVGAGI. The CDR3 spells CASSTLGGDNEKLFF. The CDR3 coding sequence is TGTGCCAGCAGTACCCTGGGAGGTGATAATGAAAAACTGTTTTTT.

The chain recombines TRBV11-2 with TRBJ1-2, with 8 bases identical to TRBD1. J gave up 5 bases and V 1 base, and 6 bases lay outside the gene matches. This CDR3 has 15 residues. In germline, CDR1 is SGHAT, CDR2 FQNNGV. CDR3 bases: TGTGCCAGCAGCTTAGGGAGACAGGGGCAGTATGGCTACACCTTC. It translates to CASSLGRQGQYGYTF.

The chain couples TRBV9 to TRBJ2-7; tentatively, D is TRBD1 (6 bases). Between the trimmed V and J ends, which lost 0 bases and 3 bases, there was a span of 10 bases. The CDR3 is 14 amino acids. The germline V gene encodes CDR1 SGDLS and CDR2 YYNGEE. The CDR3 loop reads CASSVAGENYEQYF. CDR3 nucleotide sequence: TGTGCCAGCAGCGTAGCAGGGGAAAACTACGAGCAGTACTTC.

V gene TRBV5-4 combines with J gene TRBJ2-3; TRBD2 aligns across 7 bases. V was clipped by 1 base and J by 4 bases; unmatched bases: 6. Germline V lookup: CDR1 SGHNT, CDR2 YYREEE (reference sequence). The CDR3 loop spans 15 amino acids. CDR3 in DNA: TGTGCCAGCAGCTTGCGCGGGAGAGGGGCAGATACGCAGTATTTT. It codes for CASSLRGRGADTQYF.

This sequence joins TRBV19 and TRBJ2-5; 7 positions agree with TRBD1. The CDR3 spans 16 residues. Per germline, CDR1 LNHDA and CDR2 SQIVND (reference sequence). The V and J ends lost 1 base and 0 bases, in that order; junction bases with no gene match: 5. The CDR3 spells CASSIGGQIYQETQYF. CDR3 nucleotides: TGTGCCAGTAGTATAGGGGGACAGATTTACCAAGAGACCCAGTACTTC.

CDR3 in amino acids: CASSSNDRGLGSRGEQFF. As DNA, the CDR3 is TGTGCCAGCAGTTCAAACGACAGGGGCCTGGGGTCCCGGGGTGAGCAGTTCTTC. The chain carries TRBV7-9 and TRBJ2-1, with 8 positions matching TRBD1. The germline gives CDR1 SEHNR, CDR2 FQNEAQ (reference sequence). This CDR3 has 18 residues. Germline trimming cut 6 bases from V and 9 bases from J; bases unmatched to any gene: 22.

The chain is built from TRBV19 and TRBJ2-7, with 10 bases that match TRBD1. CDR1 and CDR2 (germline): LNHDA, SQIVND (reference sequence). The CDR3 consists of 15 residues. The V gene end was trimmed by 5 bases and the J gene end by 4 bases; junction bases not matched to a gene: 8. This CDR3 reads CASSLGQGSLYEQYF. The DNA of the CDR3 is TGTGCCAGTAGTCTGGGACAGGGGAGCTTATACGAGCAGTACTTC.

The J gene is TRBJ1-5, the V gene TRBV5-1, with TRBD1 as a possible D gene (5 bases). CDR3 length: 14 residues. V lost 2 bases to trimming and J lost 6 bases, with 12 bases between them. Looked up from germline, CDR1 is SGHRS and CDR2 is YFSETQ. This CDR3 is CASSFSGQGQPQHF. CDR3 DNA: TGCGCCAGCAGCTTTTCAGGGCAGGGTCAGCCCCAGCATTTT.

The chain combines TRBV7-9 with TRBJ1-1; perhaps TRBD1 as D (6 bases). This CDR3 has 13 residues. Germline V CDR1 and CDR2: SEHNR, FQNEAQ (reference sequence). V lost 5 bases and J 4 bases, leaving 11 bases between the germline ends. This chain's CDR3 is CASSHDRPTEAFF. The CDR3 DNA reads as TGTGCCAGCAGCCATGACAGGCCCACTGAAGCTTTCTTT.

The chain is built from TRBV27 and TRBJ2-5; TRBD2 matches at 9 bases. The V segment lost 0 bases and the J segment 4 bases; nucleotides outside the gene matches: 6. Per the germline V gene, CDR1 is MNHEY and CDR2 is SMNVEV (reference sequence). The CDR3 sequence is 16 residues long. CDR3 DNA sequence: TGTGCCAGCAGTTTATCAGTGGGGACTAGCAGAGAGACCCAGTACTTC. Its protein is CASSLSVGTSRETQYF.

J is TRBJ1-2 and V is TRBV2; D is ambiguous. The CDR3 is 16 amino acids. Germline V lookup: CDR1 SNHLY, CDR2 FYNNEI. Trimming cost V 2 bases and J 3 bases, with 16 bases left between them. For the CDR3, the DNA is TGTGCCAGCAGTGAAAGCGGTACGACCGTTGACTATGGCTACACCTTC. Its protein is CASSESGTTVDYGYTF.

As to this clone: One end of the junction is discordant with germline, which a read error may explain. The chain links TRBV28 to TRBJ1-4, with 8 nucleotides matching TRBD1. CDR3 length equals 16 residues. Germline values: CDR1 MDHEN, CDR2 SYDVKM. The CDR3: CVSSLWGTGQGEKLFF. The CDR3 bases are TGTGTCAGCAGTTTATGGGGGACAGGCCAAGGGGAAAAACTGTTTTTT.

The V call is TRBV7-9, the J call TRBJ2-7; the D gene is possibly TRBD2 (6 bases). Germline lookup yields CDR1 SEHNR and CDR2 FQNEAQ (reference sequence). This CDR3 region has 14 residues. With 4 bases removed from V and 1 base from J, the gap between germline ends came to 11 bases. The CDR3 DNA reads TGTGCCAGCAGCTCCCCGGGGAGGTCCTACGAGCAGTACTTC. Protein: CASSSPGRSYEQYF.

The rearrangement uses TRBV19 and TRBJ2-1, with 7 bases identical to TRBD1. The CDR3 consists of 14 residues. Germline loops: CDR1 LNHDA, CDR2 SQIVND (reference sequence). The V and J ends lost 5 bases and 10 bases, in that order; junction bases with no gene match: 11. CDR3: CASSYVTGAGEQFF. The CDR3 nucleotides read TGTGCCAGTAGTTACGTCACAGGGGCCGGGGAGCAGTTCTTC.

This clone is classed as medium-sized. The V gene is TRBV4-3, the J gene TRBJ1-2; 9 bases are shared with TRBD1. Looked up from germline, CDR1 is LGHNA and CDR2 is YSLEER. The CDR3 covers 16 residues. Trimming removed 4 bases from V and 6 bases from J; junction bases left unmatched: 12. The CDR3 DNA reads TGCGCCAGCAGCCTTGACGGACAGGGGCCTCCCCATGGCTACACCTTC. The encoded protein is CASSLDGQGPPHGYTF.

V and J are TRBV4-1 and TRBJ1-3, with D unresolved. V dropped 0 bases and J dropped 2 bases, with 8 bases sitting between them. Germline V gene lookup returns CDR1 MGHRA and CDR2 YSYEKL. The CDR3 contains 15 residues. The CDR3: CASSQDSGAGNTIYF. The DNA for the CDR3 is TGCGCCAGCAGCCAAGATAGCGGTGCTGGAAACACCATATATTTT.

The gene calls are TRBV19 and TRBJ2-1; possibly TRBD1 for D (5 bases). Looked up from germline, CDR1 is LNHDA and CDR2 is SQIVND (reference sequence). V lost 3 bases and J lost 4, with 10 bases in between. The CDR3 totals 14 residues. The CDR3 sequence: CASSIRSGYNEQFF. DNA for the CDR3: TGTGCCAGTAGTATTAGATCAGGGTACAATGAGCAGTTCTTC.

Only one count was recorded for this clone. The chain couples TRBV7-9 to TRBJ2-4; 11 nucleotides line up with TRBD1. The CDR3 is 16 residues long. Germline values: CDR1 SEHNR, CDR2 FQNEAQ (reference sequence). Germline trimming cut 5 bases from V and 5 bases from J; bases unmatched to any gene: 8. In nucleotides, the CDR3 is TGTGCCAGCAGCAACCGGACAGGGGGCAGGGAAAACATTCAGTACTTC. This gives the protein CASSNRTGGRENIQYF. The whole variable domain, remainder taken from reference TRBV7-9 and TRBJ2-4, is DTGVSQNPRHKITKRGQNVTFRCDPISEHNRLYWYRQTLGQGPEFLTYFQNEAQLEKSRLLSDRFSAERPKGSFSTLEIQRTEQGDSAMYLCASSNRTGGRENIQYFGAGTRLSVL.

The chain combines TRBV4-1 with TRBJ2-1; 7 nucleotides match TRBD1. The CDR3 totals 14 residues. Germline V gives CDR1 MGHRA, CDR2 YSYEKL. Losses at the gene ends were 1 base for V and 7 bases for J; bases not matched to a gene: 4. DNA for the CDR3: TGCGCCAGCAGCCAAGTTGACAGGGTAAATGAGCAGTTCTTC. Its protein product is CASSQVDRVNEQFF.

The V and J genes are TRBV9 and TRBJ2-1, with TRBD2 matching over 7 bases. This CDR3 is built from 14 residues. V was clipped by 8 bases and J by 2 bases; unmatched bases: 7. Germline CDR1 and CDR2: SGDLS and YYNGEE. This CDR3 is CASREAGAYNEQFF. As DNA, the CDR3 is TGTGCCAGTAGGGAGGCGGGGGCCTACAATGAGCAGTTCTTC.

The chain is built from TRBV7-2 and TRBJ1-1, with 7 nucleotides matching TRBD1. This CDR3 comprises 15 residues. The trim removed 5 bases at V and 7 bases at J, leaving 13 bases unmatched. CDR1 is SGHTA and CDR2 is FQGNSA in the germline V gene. The CDR3 sequence: CASSPILTGLVEAFF. Here the CDR3 DNA reads TGTGCCAGCAGCCCCATCTTGACAGGGTTGGTTGAAGCTTTCTTT. Using reference TRBV7-2 and TRBJ1-1 for the parts outside the CDR3, the full variable domain is GAGVSQSPSNKVTEKGKDVELRCDPISGHTALYWYRQSLGQGLEFLIYFQGNSAPDKSGLPSDRFSAERTGGSVSTLTIQRTQQEDSAVYLCASSPILTGLVEAFFGQGTRLTVV.

This sequence joins TRBV5-8 and TRBJ2-7, with 10 positions matching TRBD1. V dropped 5 bases and J dropped 3; count of bases not matched to a gene: 5. In germline, CDR1 is SGHTS, CDR2 YDEGEE. CDR3 length: 14 residues. This CDR3 is CASRTGQGNYEQYF. The CDR3 DNA follows: TGTGCCAGCAGAACGGGACAGGGGAACTACGAGCAGTACTTC.

The rearrangement uses TRBV5-1 and TRBJ2-7, with a tentative D call TRBD1 (5 bases). V lost 0 bases and J lost 5, with 15 bases in between. The CDR3 contains 15 residues. The germline CDR1 and CDR2 sequences are SGHRS and YFSETQ. CDR3 nucleotide sequence: TGCGCCAGCAGCTTGGGTAGGGGTTACCTAAACGAGCAGTACTTC. It specifies CASSLGRGYLNEQYF. The full variable domain, its missing parts supplied by reference TRBV5-1 and TRBJ2-7, is KAGVTQTPRYLIKTRGQQVTLSCSPISGHRSVSWYQQTPGQGLQFLFEYFSETQRNKGNFPGRFSGRQFSNSRSEMNVSTLELGDSALYLCASSLGRGYLNEQYFGPGTRLTVT.